A selection of T cell receptor beta chains follows, all from one sample in a study of radiotherapy plus CTLA-4 blockade in lung cancer. Only in-frame clones appear in the TCRdb table, and some are missing; sequencing was by immunoSEQ multiplex PCR. The data contain approximately 12,000 clones, about 80% of them singletons. The material was peripheral blood, obtained from a patient treated with radiotherapy plus ipilimumab. Source of these receptors: a human donor with non-small cell lung cancer that progressed on radiotherapy plus ipilimumab. The CDR3 runs from the conserved cysteine through the conserved F or W. Each record gives: J gene, D gene, V gene, clone size, CDR3 DNA, CDR3 protein. The D gene is left open where the match is weak. Size is stated for part of the rows, as once, few or many counts, or as a class when the clone is expanded.

>TRBJ2-5|NA|TRBV20-1|once
TGCAGTGTGGAAGTTGGAGCCCAGTACTTC
CSVEVGAQYF
>TRBJ2-7|NA|TRBV11-2|NA
TGTGCCAGCAGCTCAGGCCGTTACGAGCAGTACTTC
CASSSGRYEQYF
>TRBJ2-7|NA|TRBV6-1|NA
TGTGCCAGCAGTGAAAGGAGGGGTTGGGGGGGCCAAGCCTACGAGCAGTACTTC
CASSERRGWGGQAYEQYF
>TRBJ2-7|NA|TRBV19|NA
TGTGCCAGTAGTATTCAGCGAGGGCTCTACGAGCAGTACTTC
CASSIQRGLYEQYF
>TRBJ1-1|NA|TRBV19|NA
TGTGCCAGTAGTATTTTCGGGGGCGTATACACTGAAGCTTTCTTT
CASSIFGGVYTEAFF
>TRBJ2-3|NA|TRBV18|NA
TGTGCCAGCTCACCGAGCACAGATACGCAGTATTTT
CASSPSTDTQYF
>TRBJ2-1|TRBD2|TRBV10-2|NA
TGCGCCAGCAGCCGGGGACTACCGACCTACAATGAGCAGTTCTTC
CASSRGLPTYNEQFF
>TRBJ2-1|TRBD1|TRBV5-1|NA
TGCGCCAGCAGCCTAGGGGGCGACAATGAGCAGTTCTTC
CASSLGGDNEQFF
>TRBJ2-1|TRBD2|TRBV19|NA
TGTGCCAGTAGTATAGGGGTTAGCGGGGGTGGTGAGCAGTTCTTC
CASSIGVSGGGEQFF
>TRBJ1-1|NA|TRBV25-1|NA
TGTGCCAGCAGGGGACAAGTGAACACTGAAGCTTTCTTT
CASRGQVNTEAFF
>TRBJ2-1|TRBD2|TRBV5-1|NA
TGCGCCAGCAGCTTGGGGGTAGCGGGAGATGAGCAGTTCTTC
CASSLGVAGDEQFF
>TRBJ1-4|NA|TRBV2|NA
TGTGCCAGCAGAACAGGGTCTACAACTAATGAAAAACTGTTTTTT
CASRTGSTTNEKLFF
>TRBJ2-5|NA|TRBV6-5|NA
TGTGCCAGCAGTTACAATTCTGGGGGGGAGACCCAGTACTTC
CASSYNSGGETQYF
>TRBJ2-5|NA|TRBV18|NA
TGTGCCAGCTCACCACCCGCCAGGGGAAGGCTCCAAGAGACCCAGTACTTC
CASSPPARGRLQETQYF
>TRBJ2-2|TRBD1|TRBV9|NA
TGTGCCAGCAGCGTAGAGGGCCAGGGACAGGGAAGTAGGACCGGGGAGCTGTTTTTT
CASSVEGQGQGSRTGELFF
>TRBJ2-3|NA|TRBV7-2|NA
TGTGCCAGCGGTTTCAGGGGAATAGATACGCAGTATTTT
CASGFRGIDTQYF
>TRBJ2-7|TRBD2|TRBV5-1|NA
TGCGCCAGCAGCTTCTTGCGGTGGCGGGGGGCCTATCCTTCCTACGAGCAGTACTTC
CASSFLRWRGAYPSYEQYF
>TRBJ2-2|TRBD1|TRBV19|NA
TGTGCCAGTAGCACAGGGGGATTCTCCGGGGAGCTGTTTTTT
CASSTGGFSGELFF
>TRBJ2-7|NA|TRBV29-1|NA
TGCAGCGTCAGACAGGCATCCTACGAGCAGTACTTC
CSVRQASYEQYF
>TRBJ2-1|NA|TRBV14|NA
TGTGCCAGCAGCCCCCCTGGCGGAGCGGCTATAGTCAGTGAGCAGTTCTTC
CASSPPGGAAIVSEQFF
>TRBJ2-3|TRBD2|TRBV11-2|NA
TGTGCCAGCAGCTTAGACGCGGGGGGCACAGATACGCAGTATTTT
CASSLDAGGTDTQYF
>TRBJ2-2|NA|TRBV5-1|NA
TGCGCCAGCAGCTTGGCGGGATACACCGGGGAGCTGTTTTTT
CASSLAGYTGELFF
>TRBJ1-2|TRBD1|TRBV6-5|NA
TGTGCCAGCACCCGGGGACAGGGAGGCTCTGGCTACACCTTC
CASTRGQGGSGYTF
>TRBJ1-6|NA|TRBV19|NA
TGTGCCACCTCCCCCCAGGGAAGGTCACCCCTCCACTTT
CATSPQGRSPLHF
>TRBJ1-6|NA|TRBV27|NA
TGTGCCAGCAGTCCCAGTGGGTCTTCTAATTCACCCCTCCACTTT
CASSPSGSSNSPLHF
>TRBJ2-1|TRBD2|TRBV25-1|once
TGTGCCAGCAGCGAGCGGGGGGAATGGAATAGTGAGCAGTTCTTC
CASSERGEWNSEQFF
>TRBJ1-5|NA|TRBV11-2|NA
TGTGCCAGCAGCTTGGACCCAGGGGTGAATCAGCCCCAGCATTTT
CASSLDPGVNQPQHF
>TRBJ2-3|NA|TRBV9|NA
TGTGCCAGCAGCGCCGCCCTAGCTATGGGGGAAGATACGCAGTATTTT
CASSAALAMGEDTQYF
>TRBJ1-2|TRBD1|TRBV19|NA
TGTGCCAGTAGTATCCGAGGACAGGGGCCCGGGTTGAGCTATGGCTACACCTTC
CASSIRGQGPGLSYGYTF
>TRBJ2-4|TRBD1|TRBV19|NA
TGTGCCAGTACCGCGGGACAGGAGAAAAACATTCAGTACTTC
CASTAGQEKNIQYF
>TRBJ2-3|NA|TRBV9|NA
TGTGCCAGCAGCTCGGGTAGCGCCACAGATACGCAGTATTTT
CASSSGSATDTQYF
>TRBJ1-3|NA|TRBV6-5|NA
TGTGCCAGTACACGGGACTATCGATCTGGAAACACCATATATTTT
CASTRDYRSGNTIYF
>TRBJ2-7|NA|TRBV27|NA
TGTGCCAGCAGTTTATCCTACGAGCAGTACTTC
CASSLSYEQYF
>TRBJ2-2|TRBD2|TRBV14|few
TGTGCCAGCAGCCACTTCGGACAAGGACTAGCGGGGGGCCGGGACACCGGGGAGCTGTTTTTT
CASSHFGQGLAGGRDTGELFF
>TRBJ1-1|TRBD1|TRBV5-5|NA
TGTGCCAGCAGCACAGCCGGGACAGGGAACACTGAAGCTTTCTTT
CASSTAGTGNTEAFF
>TRBJ1-3|NA|TRBV6-5|NA
TGTGCCAGCAGTTACAGGTCCGGAAACACCATATATTTT
CASSYRSGNTIYF
>TRBJ1-2|NA|TRBV25-1|NA
TGTGCCAGCGGAAGGGACGCATATGGCTACACCTTC
CASGRDAYGYTF
>TRBJ2-5|NA|TRBV19|once
TGTGCCAGTACAGGACGCGGGGCCCAAGAGACCCAGTACTTC
CASTGRGAQETQYF
>TRBJ2-1|NA|TRBV4-2|NA
TGTGCCAGCAGCCAAGACCTCCCATGGGGGACCACACTTATGGAGCAGTTCTTC
CASSQDLPWGTTLMEQFF
>TRBJ2-3|TRBD1|TRBV7-2|NA
TGTGCCAGCAGCCCGGACAGGACCACAGATACGCAGTATTTT
CASSPDRTTDTQYF
>TRBJ2-3|TRBD2|TRBV5-1|NA
TGCGCCAGCAGCTTGGAGGCGGGGGTCACAGATACGCAGTATTTT
CASSLEAGVTDTQYF
>TRBJ1-4|NA|TRBV7-8|NA
TGTGCCAGCAGCTTTAGTATGGGTTGGGATGAAAAACTGTTTTTT
CASSFSMGWDEKLFF
>TRBJ2-7|TRBD1|TRBV9|NA
TGTGCCAGCAGCCCGACGGGACAGGCGACCTACGAGCAGTACTTC
CASSPTGQATYEQYF
>TRBJ2-7|NA|TRBV11-2|once
TGTGCCAGCAGCTTGGGTGGGTCCTACGAGCAGTACTTC
CASSLGGSYEQYF
>TRBJ1-5|NA|TRBV4-1|once
TGCGCCAGCAGTCCCCGGGGCGAGGGCAATCAGCCCCAGCATTTT
CASSPRGEGNQPQHF
>TRBJ1-2|NA|TRBV2|NA
TGTGCCAGCAGTAAAACAGCCACCTATGGCTACACCTTC
CASSKTATYGYTF
>TRBJ1-4|NA|TRBV5-1|once
TGCGCCAGCAGCTTCGACGGTGAGACGGAGGAACTGTTTTTT
CASSFDGETEELFF
>TRBJ1-2|NA|TRBV18|NA
TGTGCCAGCTCACGCGACAGGAACTATGGCTACACCTTC
CASSRDRNYGYTF
>TRBJ1-2|TRBD1|TRBV2|NA
TGTGCCAGCTGGGTCGCAGGGGGCGACGGCTACACCTTC
CASWVAGGDGYTF
>TRBJ1-6|TRBD1|TRBV18|NA
TGTGCCAGCTCACCATTACAGGGGAGTGATTCACCCCTCCACTTT
CASSPLQGSDSPLHF
>TRBJ1-4|NA|TRBV7-9|NA
TGTGCCAGCAGCTTAAAGTCGGGGCTGTTTAATGAAAAACTGTTTTTT
CASSLKSGLFNEKLFF
>TRBJ2-7|TRBD1|TRBV28|NA
TGTGCCAGCAGTTTCTCAGGGACAGGGGGAGGCGAGCAGTACTTC
CASSFSGTGGGEQYF
>TRBJ2-2|NA|TRBV7-8|few
TGTGCCAGCAGCCCCAGAGGGGGGGATGTCACCGGGGAGCTGTTTTTT
CASSPRGGDVTGELFF
>TRBJ1-5|NA|TRBV28|NA
TGTGCCAGCGGGCCGGACGGTAATCAGCCCCAGCATTTT
CASGPDGNQPQHF
>TRBJ2-5|TRBD2|TRBV19|NA
TGTGCCAGTACCAGACTAGCGGGGGGAGAGACCCAGTACTTC
CASTRLAGGETQYF